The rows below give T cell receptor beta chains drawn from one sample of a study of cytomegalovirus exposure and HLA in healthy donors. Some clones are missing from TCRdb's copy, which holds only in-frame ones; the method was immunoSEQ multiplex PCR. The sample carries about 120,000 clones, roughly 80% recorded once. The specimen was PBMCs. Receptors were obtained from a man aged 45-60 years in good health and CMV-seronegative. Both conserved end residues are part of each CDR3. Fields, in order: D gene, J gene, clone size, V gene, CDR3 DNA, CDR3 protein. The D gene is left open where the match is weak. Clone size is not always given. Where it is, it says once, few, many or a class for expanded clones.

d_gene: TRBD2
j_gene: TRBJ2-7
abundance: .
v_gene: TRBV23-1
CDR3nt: TGCGCCAGCAGTCAAGCAGGGAGGGGCTACGAGCAGTACTTC
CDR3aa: CASSQAGRGYEQYF

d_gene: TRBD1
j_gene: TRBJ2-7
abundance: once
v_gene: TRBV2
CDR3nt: TGTGCCAGCATCAACCGGGACAGTGGTGGCGAGCAGTACTTC
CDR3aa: CASINRDSGGEQYF

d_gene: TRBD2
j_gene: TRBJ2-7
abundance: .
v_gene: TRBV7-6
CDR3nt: TGTGCCAGCAGCTTAGTAGCGGGAGGGGTCTACGAGCAGTACTTC
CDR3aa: CASSLVAGGVYEQYF

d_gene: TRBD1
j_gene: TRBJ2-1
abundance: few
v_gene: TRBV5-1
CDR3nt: TGCGCCAGCAGCTCTAGACAGGGGGTAGACAATGAGCAGTTCTTC
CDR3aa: CASSSRQGVDNEQFF

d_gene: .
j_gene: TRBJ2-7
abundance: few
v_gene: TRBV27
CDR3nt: TGTGCCAGCAGACGCAGGCTGGAGCAGTACTTC
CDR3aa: CASRRRLEQYF

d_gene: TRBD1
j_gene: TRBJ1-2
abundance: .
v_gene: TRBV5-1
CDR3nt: TGCGCCAGCAGCCGGACGGACAGGGTGGACTATGGCTACACCTTC
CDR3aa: CASSRTDRVDYGYTF

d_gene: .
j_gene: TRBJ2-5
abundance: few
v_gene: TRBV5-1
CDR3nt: TGCGCCAGCAGCGCTCAGCCCGGGGGACAAGAGACCCAGTACTTC
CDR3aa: CASSAQPGGQETQYF

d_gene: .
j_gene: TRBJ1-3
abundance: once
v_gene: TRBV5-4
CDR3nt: TGTGCCAGCAGCTGGGGGGGTGTGAGGGACAACACCATATATTTT
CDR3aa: CASSWGGVRDNTIYF

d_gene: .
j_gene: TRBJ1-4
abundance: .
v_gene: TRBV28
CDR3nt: TGTGCCAGCAGTTTACCCACGACAGGAGATGAAAAACTGTTTTTT
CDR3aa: CASSLPTTGDEKLFF

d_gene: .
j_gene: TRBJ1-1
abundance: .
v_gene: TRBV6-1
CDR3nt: TGTGCCAGCAGTGAAGTTGGGAGGGGTACTGAAGCTTTCTTT
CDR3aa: CASSEVGRGTEAFF

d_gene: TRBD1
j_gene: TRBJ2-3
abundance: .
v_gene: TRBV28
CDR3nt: TGTGCCAGCAGTTGGACAGGGGGAGCAGATACGCAGTATTTT
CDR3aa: CASSWTGGADTQYF

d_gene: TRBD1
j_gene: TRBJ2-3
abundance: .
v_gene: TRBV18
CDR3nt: TGTGCCAGCTCACCCGACGGACAGGTTTTTTTGTATTTT
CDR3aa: CASSPDGQVFLYF

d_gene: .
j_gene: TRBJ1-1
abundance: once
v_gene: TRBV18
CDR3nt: TGTGCCAGCTCACCCCAGAGGGATAACACTGAAGCTTTCTTT
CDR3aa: CASSPQRDNTEAFF

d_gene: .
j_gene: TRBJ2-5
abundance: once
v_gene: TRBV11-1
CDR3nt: TGTGCCAGCGGCAATCCCAAAGAGACCCAGTACTTC
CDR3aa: CASGNPKETQYF

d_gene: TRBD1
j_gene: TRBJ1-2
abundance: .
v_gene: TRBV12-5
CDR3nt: TGTGCTAGTGGTTTGGGGGACAGATCGTTTATAAGCTATGGCTACACCTTC
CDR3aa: CASGLGDRSFISYGYTF

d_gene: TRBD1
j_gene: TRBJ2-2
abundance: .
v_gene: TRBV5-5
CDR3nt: TGTGCCAGCAGCTTGGGTGCAGGGGGTACCGGGGAGCTGTTTTTT
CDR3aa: CASSLGAGGTGELFF

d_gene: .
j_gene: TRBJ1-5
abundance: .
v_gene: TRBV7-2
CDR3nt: TGTGCCAGCACCCTAGGGGGTCGAGATCAGCCCCAGCATTTT
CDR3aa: CASTLGGRDQPQHF

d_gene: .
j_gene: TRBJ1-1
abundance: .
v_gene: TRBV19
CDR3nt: TGTGCCAGTAGTACAGGTTCCGACACTGAAGCTTTCTTT
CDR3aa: CASSTGSDTEAFF

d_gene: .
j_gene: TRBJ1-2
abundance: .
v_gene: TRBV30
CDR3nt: TGTGCCTCTACATTGGACACCTACTATGGCTACACCTTC
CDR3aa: CASTLDTYYGYTF

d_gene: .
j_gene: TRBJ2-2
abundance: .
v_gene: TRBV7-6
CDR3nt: TGTGCCAGCAGCTTAGTTCGGGGAAGTACCACCGGGGAGCTGTTTTTT
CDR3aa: CASSLVRGSTTGELFF

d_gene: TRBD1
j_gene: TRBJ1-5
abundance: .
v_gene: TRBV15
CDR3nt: TGTGCCACCAGCAGAGATATAACAGGGGATCAGCCCCAGCATTTT
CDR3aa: CATSRDITGDQPQHF

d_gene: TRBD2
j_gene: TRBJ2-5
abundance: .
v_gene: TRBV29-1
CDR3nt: TGCAGCGTTGAAACAACTAGCGGGGATCAAGAGACCCAGTACTTC
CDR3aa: CSVETTSGDQETQYF

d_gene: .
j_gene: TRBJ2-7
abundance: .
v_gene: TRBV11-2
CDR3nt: TGTGCCAGCAGCTCCCCGGGGATATCCTACGAGCAGTACTTC
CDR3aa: CASSSPGISYEQYF

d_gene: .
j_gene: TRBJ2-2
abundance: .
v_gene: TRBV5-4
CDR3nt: TGTGCCAGCAGCTTGGAAGGGGCCGGGGAGCTGTTTTTT
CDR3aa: CASSLEGAGELFF

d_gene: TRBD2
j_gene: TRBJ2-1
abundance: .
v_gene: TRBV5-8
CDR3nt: TGTGCCAGCAGTCCGGGGGGGCTAAGGACGAATGAGCAGTTCTTC
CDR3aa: CASSPGGLRTNEQFF

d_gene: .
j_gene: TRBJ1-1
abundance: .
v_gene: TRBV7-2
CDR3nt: TGTGCCAGCAGCTTAGGGGGGGTGAGGACTGAAGCTTTCTTT
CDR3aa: CASSLGGVRTEAFF

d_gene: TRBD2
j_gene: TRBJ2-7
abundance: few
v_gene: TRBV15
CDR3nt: TGTGCCACCAGCAGCTCGGGGGGTCGTCTCTCCTACGAGCAGTACTTC
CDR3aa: CATSSSGGRLSYEQYF

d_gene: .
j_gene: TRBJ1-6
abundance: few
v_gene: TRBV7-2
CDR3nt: TGTGCCAGCAGTTTATCAGGCAGTAAGTCACCCCTCCACTTT
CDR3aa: CASSLSGSKSPLHF

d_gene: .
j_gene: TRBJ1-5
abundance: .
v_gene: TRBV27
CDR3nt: TGTGCCAGCAGTCCAGGAGGAGAACAGCCCCAGCATTTT
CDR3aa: CASSPGGEQPQHF

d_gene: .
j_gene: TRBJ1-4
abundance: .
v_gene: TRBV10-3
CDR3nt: TGTGCCATCAGTGAAGGGGGGGTCTTTTCCACGGAAAAACTGTTTTTT
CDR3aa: CAISEGGVFSTEKLFF

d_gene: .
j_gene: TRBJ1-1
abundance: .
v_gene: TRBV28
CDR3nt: TGTGCCAGCAGTTTCGCCGGGGGAGCTTTCTTT
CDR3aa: CASSFAGGAFF

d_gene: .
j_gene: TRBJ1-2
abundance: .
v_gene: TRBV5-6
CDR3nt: TGTGCCAGCAGCTTGCTTTGGGACATAGAACAACCCGGCTACACCTTC
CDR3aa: CASSLLWDIEQPGYTF

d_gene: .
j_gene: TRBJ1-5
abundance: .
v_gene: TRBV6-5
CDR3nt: TGTGCCAGCGTGGGAGGGAAAGATCAGCCCCAGCATTTT
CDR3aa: CASVGGKDQPQHF

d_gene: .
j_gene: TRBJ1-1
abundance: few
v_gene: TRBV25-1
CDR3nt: TGTGCCAGCATGCCCTCCGGGGCGGGGAGGTCCACGGGGGCTTTCTTT
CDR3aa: CASMPSGAGRSTGAFF

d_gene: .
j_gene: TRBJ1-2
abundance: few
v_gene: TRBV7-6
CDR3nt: TGTGCCAGCAGCCCGCCGGGGGATGGTGGCTACACCTTC
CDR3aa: CASSPPGDGGYTF

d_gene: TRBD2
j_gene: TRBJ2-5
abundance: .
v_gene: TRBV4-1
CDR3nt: TGCGCCAGCAGCCAAGATGAGGCGGGGGGGCGGGAGACCCAGTACTTC
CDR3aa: CASSQDEAGGRETQYF

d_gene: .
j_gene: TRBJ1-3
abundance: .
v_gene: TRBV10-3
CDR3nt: TGTGCCATTGGCCAGGGTGTCGCTGGAAACACCATATATTTT
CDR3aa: CAIGQGVAGNTIYF

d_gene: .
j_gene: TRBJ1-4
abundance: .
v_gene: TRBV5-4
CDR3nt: TGTGCCAGCAGCTTGGGACAGACGAATGAAAAACTGTTTTTT
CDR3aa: CASSLGQTNEKLFF

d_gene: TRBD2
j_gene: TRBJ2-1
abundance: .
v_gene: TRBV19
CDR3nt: TGTGCCAGTAGTCTAGGAACTAGCGGGCCCTATGAGCAGTTCTTC
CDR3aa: CASSLGTSGPYEQFF

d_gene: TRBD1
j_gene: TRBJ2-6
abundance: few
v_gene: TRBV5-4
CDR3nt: TGTGCCAGCAGCTTGGGACAGGGACCTCACGTTGGGGCCAACGTCCTGACTTTC
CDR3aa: CASSLGQGPHVGANVLTF

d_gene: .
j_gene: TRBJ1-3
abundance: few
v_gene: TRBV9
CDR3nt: TGTGCCAGCAGCGTCGGGCAGGGTGCCTCTGGAAACACCATATATTTT
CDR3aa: CASSVGQGASGNTIYF

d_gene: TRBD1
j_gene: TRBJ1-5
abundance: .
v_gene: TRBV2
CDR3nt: TGTGCCAGCAGGACAGGGCGGGAGGATCAGCCCCAGCATTTT
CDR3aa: CASRTGREDQPQHF